This T cell receptor (beta chain) was sequenced during a study of cytomegalovirus exposure and HLA in healthy donors. Findings of the study overall: Association of a missense DCLRE1C variant with TCR beta V- and J-gene trimming was reported in a later analysis. A later analysis showed HLA-associated TCR beta chains outstripping equally common others in clonal expansion. The listing of roughly 160 TCR beta chains classed them as cytomegalovirus-associated. Presence/absence results assume similar sequencing depth per donor, which may not hold.

The PCR ran on 60 Vbeta and 13 Jbeta primers. Repertoires were generated with immunoSEQ multiplex PCR, while TCRdb's copy carries only in-frame clones and drops some. Altogether 120,000 to 150,000 clones are present, around 86% being singletons, with the ten largest covering 2.9%. A remark on this clone: Its target is not known.

Germline loops: CDR1 SGHTA, CDR2 FQGTGA. Trimming took 5 bases from V and 2 from J, leaving 14 bases between them. CDR3 length: 15 amino acids. This receptor was taken from a woman aged 30 to 39 in good health and CMV-seronegative. The V gene is TRBV7-3, the J gene TRBJ2-3; D might be TRBD2 (6 bases). The sample was PBMCs. The CDR3 bases are TGTGCCAGCAGCGTTCACGGGGGAATCACAGATACGCAGTATTTT. Its protein product is CASSVHGGITDTQYF.